What follows is one T cell receptor (beta chain) and its context. Its antigen specificity is not known. Base qualities were left out, and no much larger clone turns up one base away. The data were obtained in a study of Ad26.COV2.S vaccination and SARS-CoV-2 variants (dated by TCRdb to the early 2020s). Looking at the study overall: Vaccine-arm donors were drawn from COV1001, a multicentre, randomized, double-blind, placebo-controlled phase I-IIa trial of Ad26.COV2.S in healthy adults. Investigators remained blinded to trial group allocation during experiments and outcome assessment. Ad26.COV2.S was given intramuscularly at 5x10^10 or 1x10^11 viral particles, as a single shot or as two shots 56 days apart. TCRbeta repertoire sequencing served as the tool for gauging how specific and how broad the SARS-CoV-2-reactive T cell receptors were following Ad26.COV2.S vaccination. The TCR-sequenced set comprised around 30 samples: around 20 Ad26.COV2.S vaccine recipients, 5 placebo recipients and 8 SARS-CoV-2 convalescent individuals. Trial participants were randomized into five groups of five: low-dose or high-dose Ad26.COV2.S given once or twice, or placebo on both occasions. General study outcomes and caveats: Substantial breadth of spike-specific CD8+ and CD4+ T cell responses was reported after vaccination. The study lacked the statistical power to compare responses across vaccine doses or regimens. Comparable non-spike TCR breadth was observed between vaccine and placebo recipients, consistent with only spike being contained in the vaccine. The authors noted that total T cell responses may have been underestimated by the TCR breadth and depth analyses. Higher spike-specific TCR breadth was observed in Ad26.COV2.S recipients than in placebo recipients (P = 0.0014).

The immunoSEQ Assay was used to sequence TCRbeta CDR3 regions. After extraction, genomic DNA underwent amplification by bias-controlled multiplex PCR, followed by high-throughput sequencing. The paper's data handling went like this. Collapsing and filtering of sequences were performed to quantify the absolute abundance of each unique TCRbeta CDR3 region. T cell fraction was estimated by normalizing TCRbeta template counts to usable DNA, with usable DNA measured through amplification of reference genes found in all nucleated cells. Repertoire TCRs were annotated as SARS-CoV-2-specific when V gene, CDR3 amino acid sequence and J gene were exactly matched to a known reactive TCR set. MIRA supplied the reference SARS-CoV-2 TCR set, which was filtered for enrichment in COVID-19-positive ImmuneCODE repertoires so that public or cross-reactive TCRs were removed. Using the MIRA antigens, annotated TCRs were further analysed by specific ORF or by position within an ORF. Breadth was defined as the number of annotated unique rearrangements divided by the total number of unique productive rearrangements, and depth was defined as the summed frequency of the annotated unique rearrangements. Two-sided Wilcoxon rank-sum tests were applied when comparing TCR breadth between groups. The source is immuneACCESS, and TCRdb retained only in-frame sequences with V and J called. Part of the clones is not carried over; for the studies checked, unresolved V genes explain less than half of this, and the remainder is unexplained. V and J calls plus clone size are reproduced from that table; the DNA served to infer D and trimming. For this sample there are roughly 450,000 clones; more than 80% appear just once. The ten largest clones capture approximately 12% of the sample.

A distance of 14 bases separates the germline ends of V and J, which lose 10 bases and 6 bases respectively. From the germline V gene, CDR1 is KGHDR and CDR2 is SFDVKD. The CDR3 runs 13 amino acids, cysteine and phenylalanine included. The sequence is cut down to CDR3 DNA, 39 bases in frame from base 1. This specimen's treatment or condition label, per the study, means: roughly 19 received Ad26.COV2.S at low or high dose, single or two shots; 5 received placebo; per-sample allocation not given. For vaccine and placebo recipients, repertoires were sequenced using samples collected on day 63 after the first injection. In Cohort 1b, 25 to 30 adults aged 18-55 years were enrolled at a single site in Boston, USA, between 29 July and 7 August 2020. Ad26.COV2.S was a replication-incompetent adenovirus type 26 vector that expressed a prefusion-stabilized SARS-CoV-2 spike protein derived from the original Wuhan strain.

The origin of this receptor is a person aged 18 to 65 who received the Ad26.COV2.S COVID-19 vaccine or a placebo. The rearranged chain carries TRBV24-1 and TRBJ1-4, with no D gene named confidently. Sequencing used peripheral blood, obtained in a trial of Ad26.COV2.S vaccine versus placebo. The DNA sequence is given as TGTGCCACGAGTTCCGGGAACTATGAAAAACTGTTTTTT. This gives the protein CATSSGNYEKLFF.